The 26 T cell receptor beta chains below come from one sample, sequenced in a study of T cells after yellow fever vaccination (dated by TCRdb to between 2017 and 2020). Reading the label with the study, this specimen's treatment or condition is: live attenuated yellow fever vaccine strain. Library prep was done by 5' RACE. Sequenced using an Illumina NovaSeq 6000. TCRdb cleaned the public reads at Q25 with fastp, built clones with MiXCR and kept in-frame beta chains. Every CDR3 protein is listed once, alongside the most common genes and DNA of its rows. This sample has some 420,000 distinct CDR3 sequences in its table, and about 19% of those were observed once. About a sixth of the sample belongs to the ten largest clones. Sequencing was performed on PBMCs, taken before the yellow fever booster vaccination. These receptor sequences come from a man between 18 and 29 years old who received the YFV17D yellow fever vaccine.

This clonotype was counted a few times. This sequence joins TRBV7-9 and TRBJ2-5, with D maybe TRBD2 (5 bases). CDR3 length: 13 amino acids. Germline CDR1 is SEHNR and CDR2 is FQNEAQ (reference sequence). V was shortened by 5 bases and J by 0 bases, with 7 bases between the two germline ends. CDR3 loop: CASSEGNQETQYF. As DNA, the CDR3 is TGTGCCAGCAGCGAGGGCAACCAAGAGACCCAGTACTTC.

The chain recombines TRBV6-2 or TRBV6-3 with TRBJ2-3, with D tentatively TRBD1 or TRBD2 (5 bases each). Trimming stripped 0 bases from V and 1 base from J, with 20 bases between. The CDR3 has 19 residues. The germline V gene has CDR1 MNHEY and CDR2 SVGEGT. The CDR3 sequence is CASSYSAFSRGDGTDTQYF. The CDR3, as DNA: TGTGCCAGCAGTTACTCGGCGTTTTCCAGAGGGGATGGCACAGATACGCAGTATTTT.

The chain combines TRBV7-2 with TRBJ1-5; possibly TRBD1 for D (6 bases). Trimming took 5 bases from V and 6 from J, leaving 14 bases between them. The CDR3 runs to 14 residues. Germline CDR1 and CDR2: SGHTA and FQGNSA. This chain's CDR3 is CASSVQGLGQPQHF. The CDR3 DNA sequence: TGTGCCAGCAGCGTACAGGGTCTCGGTCAGCCCCAGCATTTT.

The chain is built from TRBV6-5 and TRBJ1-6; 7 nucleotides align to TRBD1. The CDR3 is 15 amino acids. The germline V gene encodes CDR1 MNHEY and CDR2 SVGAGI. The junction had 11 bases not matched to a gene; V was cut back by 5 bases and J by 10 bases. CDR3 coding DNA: TGTGCCAGCAGTATACAGGGGATAAGACAGTCACCCCTCCACTTT. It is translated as CASSIQGIRQSPLHF.

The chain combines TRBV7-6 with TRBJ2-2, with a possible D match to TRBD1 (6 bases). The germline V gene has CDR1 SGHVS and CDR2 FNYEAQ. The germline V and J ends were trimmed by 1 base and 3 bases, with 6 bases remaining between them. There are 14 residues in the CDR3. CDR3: CASSLEGDTGELFF. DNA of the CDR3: TGTGCCAGCAGCTTAGAGGGGGACACCGGGGAGCTGTTTTTT. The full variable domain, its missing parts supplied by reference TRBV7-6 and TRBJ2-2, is GAGVSQSPRYKVTKRGQDVALRCDPISGHVSLYWYRQALGQGPEFLTYFNYEAQQDKSGLPNDRFSAERPEGSISTLTIQRTEQRDSAMYRCASSLEGDTGELFFGEGSRLTVL.

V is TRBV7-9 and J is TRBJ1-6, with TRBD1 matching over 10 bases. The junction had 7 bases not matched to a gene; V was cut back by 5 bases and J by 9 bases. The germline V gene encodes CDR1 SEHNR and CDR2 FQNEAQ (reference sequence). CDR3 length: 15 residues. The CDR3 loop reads CASSPTDRGISPLHF. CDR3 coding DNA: TGTGCCAGCAGCCCAACGGACAGGGGGATTTCACCCCTCCACTTT.

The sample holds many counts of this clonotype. The DNA for the CDR3 is TGTGCCAGCAGCCGCCGAACCCGGGGGAGGACAGATACGCAGTATTTT. Translation: CASSRRTRGRTDTQYF. This chain links TRBV6-2 or TRBV6-3 with TRBJ2-3, with D maybe TRBD2 (6 bases). The germline V and J ends were trimmed by 6 bases and 3 bases, with 19 bases remaining between them. From germline, CDR1 is MNHEY and CDR2 SVGEGT. The CDR3 runs to 16 residues.

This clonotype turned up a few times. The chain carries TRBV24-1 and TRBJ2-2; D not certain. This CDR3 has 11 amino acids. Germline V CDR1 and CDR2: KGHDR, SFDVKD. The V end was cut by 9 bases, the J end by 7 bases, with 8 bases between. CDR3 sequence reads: CATAGDGELFF. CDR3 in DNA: TGTGCCACCGCAGGAGACGGGGAGCTGTTTTTT.

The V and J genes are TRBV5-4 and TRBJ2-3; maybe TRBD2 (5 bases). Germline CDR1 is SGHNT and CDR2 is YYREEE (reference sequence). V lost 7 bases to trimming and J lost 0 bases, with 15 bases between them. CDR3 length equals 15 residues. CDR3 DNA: TGTGCCAGCGGACTGGCGGAGCAGAGCACAGATACGCAGTATTTT. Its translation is CASGLAEQSTDTQYF.

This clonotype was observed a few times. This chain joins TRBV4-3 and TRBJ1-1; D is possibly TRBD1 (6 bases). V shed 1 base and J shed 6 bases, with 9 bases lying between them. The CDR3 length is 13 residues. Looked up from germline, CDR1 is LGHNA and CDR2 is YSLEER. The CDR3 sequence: CASSQGGRAEAFF. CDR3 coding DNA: TGCGCCAGCAGCCAAGGGGGGCGTGCTGAAGCTTTCTTT.

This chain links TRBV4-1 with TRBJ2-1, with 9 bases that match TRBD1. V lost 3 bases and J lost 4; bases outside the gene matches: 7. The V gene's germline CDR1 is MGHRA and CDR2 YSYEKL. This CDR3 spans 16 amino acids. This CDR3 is CASSHAGTGLYNEQFF. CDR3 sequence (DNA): TGCGCCAGCAGCCACGCCGGGACAGGGTTGTACAATGAGCAGTTCTTC.

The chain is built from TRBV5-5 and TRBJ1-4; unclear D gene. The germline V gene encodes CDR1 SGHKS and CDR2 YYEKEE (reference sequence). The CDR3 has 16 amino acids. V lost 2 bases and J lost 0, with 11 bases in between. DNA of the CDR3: TGTGCCAGCAGCTTCGTCCCTCTTGCAACTAATGAAAAACTGTTTTTT. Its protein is CASSFVPLATNEKLFF.

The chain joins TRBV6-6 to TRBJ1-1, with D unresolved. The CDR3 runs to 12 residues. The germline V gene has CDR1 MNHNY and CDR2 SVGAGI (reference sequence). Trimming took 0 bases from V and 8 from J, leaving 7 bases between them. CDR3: CASSYSREEAFF. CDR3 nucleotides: TGTGCCAGCAGTTACTCCCGTGAAGAAGCTTTCTTT.

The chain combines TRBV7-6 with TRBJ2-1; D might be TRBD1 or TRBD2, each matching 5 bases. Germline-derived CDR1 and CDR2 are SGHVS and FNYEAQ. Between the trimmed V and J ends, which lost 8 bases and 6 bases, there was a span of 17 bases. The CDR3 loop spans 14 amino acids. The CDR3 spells CASEGVGVPNEQFF. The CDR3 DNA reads TGTGCCAGCGAAGGAGTGGGGGTTCCCAATGAGCAGTTCTTC.

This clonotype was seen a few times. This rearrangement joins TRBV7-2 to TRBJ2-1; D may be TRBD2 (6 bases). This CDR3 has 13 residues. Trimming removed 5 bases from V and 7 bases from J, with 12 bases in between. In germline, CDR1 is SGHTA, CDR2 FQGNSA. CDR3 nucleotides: TGTGCCAGCAGCGGAGCACGGGGGAATGAGCAGTTCTTC. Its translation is CASSGARGNEQFF.

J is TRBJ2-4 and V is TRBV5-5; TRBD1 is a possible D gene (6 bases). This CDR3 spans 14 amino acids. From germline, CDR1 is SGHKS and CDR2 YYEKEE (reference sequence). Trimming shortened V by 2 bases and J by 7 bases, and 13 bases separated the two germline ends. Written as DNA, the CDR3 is TGTGCCAGCAGCTTATACGGCCAGGGGAACATTCAGTACTTC. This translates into CASSLYGQGNIQYF. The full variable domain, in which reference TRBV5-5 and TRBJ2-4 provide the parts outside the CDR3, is DAGVTQSPTHLIKTRGQQVTLRCSPISGHKSVSWYQQVLGQGPQFIFQYYEKEERGRGNFPDRFSARQFPNYSSELNVNALLLGDSALYLCASSLYGQGNIQYFGAGTRLSVL.

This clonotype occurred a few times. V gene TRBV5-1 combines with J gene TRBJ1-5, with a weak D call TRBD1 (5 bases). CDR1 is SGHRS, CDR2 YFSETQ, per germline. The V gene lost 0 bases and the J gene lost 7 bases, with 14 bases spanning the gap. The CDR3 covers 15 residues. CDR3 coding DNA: TGCGCCAGCAGCTTGGTTCCGGGGACGGGGCAGCCCCAGCATTTT. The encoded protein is CASSLVPGTGQPQHF.

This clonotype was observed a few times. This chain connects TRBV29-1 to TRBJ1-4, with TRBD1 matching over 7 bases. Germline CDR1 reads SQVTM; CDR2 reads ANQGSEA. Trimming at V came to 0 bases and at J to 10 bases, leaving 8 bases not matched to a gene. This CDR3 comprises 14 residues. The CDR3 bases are TGCAGCGTTGAAGATCTTAGGGGGCAAGGAAAACTGTTTTTT. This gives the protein CSVEDLRGQGKLFF.

The chain's CDR3 is CASSFLGTLAGNNEQFF. Written as DNA, the CDR3 is TGTGCCAGCAGTTTTCTAGGGACGCTAGCGGGGAACAATGAGCAGTTCTTC. The rearrangement links TRBV27 to TRBJ2-1, with TRBD2 identical over 9 bases. With V trimmed by 3 bases and J by 5 bases, 11 bases remained unmatched. The length of the CDR3 is 17 residues. CDR1 and CDR2 (germline): MNHEY, SMNVEV (reference sequence).

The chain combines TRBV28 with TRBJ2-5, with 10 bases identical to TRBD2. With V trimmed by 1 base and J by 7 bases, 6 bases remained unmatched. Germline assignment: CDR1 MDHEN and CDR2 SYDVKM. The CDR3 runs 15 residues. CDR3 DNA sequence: TGTGCCAGCAGTTTATTGGCTAGCGGGGGCGTGACCCAGTACTTC. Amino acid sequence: CASSLLASGGVTQYF. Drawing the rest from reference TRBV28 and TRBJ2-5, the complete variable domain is DVKVTQSSRYLVKRTGEKVFLECVQDMDHENMFWYRQDPGLGLRLIYFSYDVKMKEKGDIPEGYSVSREKKERFSLILESASTNQTSMYLCASSLLASGGVTQYFGPGTRLLVL.

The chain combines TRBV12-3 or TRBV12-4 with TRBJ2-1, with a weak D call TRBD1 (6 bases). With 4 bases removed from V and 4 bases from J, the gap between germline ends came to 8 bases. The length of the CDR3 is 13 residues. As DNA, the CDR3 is TGTGCCAGCAGTTCTCAGGGGTACAATGAGCAGTTCTTC. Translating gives CASSSQGYNEQFF.

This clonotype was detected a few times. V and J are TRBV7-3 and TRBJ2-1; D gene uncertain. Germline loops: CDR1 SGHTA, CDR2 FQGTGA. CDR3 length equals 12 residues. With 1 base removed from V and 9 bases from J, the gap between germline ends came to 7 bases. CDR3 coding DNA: TGTGCCAGCAGCTTAATGCGAGGTGAGCAGTTCTTC. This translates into CASSLMRGEQFF.

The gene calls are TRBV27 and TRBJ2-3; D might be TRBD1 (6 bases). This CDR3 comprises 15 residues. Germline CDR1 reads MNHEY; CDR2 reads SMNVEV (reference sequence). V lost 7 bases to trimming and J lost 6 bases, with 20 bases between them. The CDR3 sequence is CASKLQGGWVDTQYF. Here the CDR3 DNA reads TGTGCCAGCAAACTACAGGGTGGGTGGGTGGATACGCAGTATTTT.

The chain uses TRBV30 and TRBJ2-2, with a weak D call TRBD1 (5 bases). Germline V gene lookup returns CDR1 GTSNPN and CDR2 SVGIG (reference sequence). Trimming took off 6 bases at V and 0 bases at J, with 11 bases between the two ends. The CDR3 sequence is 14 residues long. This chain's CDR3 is CACNTGANTGELFF. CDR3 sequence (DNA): TGTGCCTGCAATACAGGCGCGAACACCGGGGAGCTGTTTTTT.

The CDR3 is CSARGEGALDTQYF. CDR3 in DNA: TGCAGTGCTAGAGGTGAGGGAGCCCTCGATACGCAGTATTTT. The chain carries TRBV20-1 and TRBJ2-3, with D maybe TRBD2 (5 bases). With 1 base removed from V and 6 bases from J, the gap between germline ends came to 14 bases. CDR1 is DFQATT and CDR2 is SNEGSKA in the germline V gene (reference sequence). The CDR3 has 14 residues.

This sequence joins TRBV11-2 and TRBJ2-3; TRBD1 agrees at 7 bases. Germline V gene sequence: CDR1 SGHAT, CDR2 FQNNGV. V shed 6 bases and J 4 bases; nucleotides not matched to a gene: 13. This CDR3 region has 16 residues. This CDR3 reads CASRPMTGNGADTQYF. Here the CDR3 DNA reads TGTGCCAGCAGGCCTATGACAGGGAATGGAGCAGATACGCAGTATTTT. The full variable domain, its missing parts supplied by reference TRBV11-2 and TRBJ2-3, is EAGVAQSPRYKIIEKRQSVAFWCNPISGHATLYWYQQILGQGPKLLIQFQNNGVVDDSQLPKDRFSAERLKGVDSTLKIQPAKLEDSAVYLCASRPMTGNGADTQYFGPGTRLTVL.